The T cell receptor (beta chain) under discussion was sequenced for a study of T cell changes during pregnancy in multiple sclerosis. TCRdb keeps only in-frame clones here, not all; method: immunoSEQ multiplex PCR. Counted here are over 50,000 clones, 87% occurring once; the ten biggest clones make up roughly 5.2%. This receptor was taken from a human donor whose cells served as feeder cells for cultures in a pregnancy study. The source material was peripheral blood from another person, used as feeder cells.

CDR3 coding DNA: TGTGCCAGCAGCCAAGATCGGCAGGGGCCTGGCTATGGCTACACCTTC. It specifies CASSQDRQGPGYGYTF. The J gene is TRBJ1-2, the V gene TRBV4-2; D might be TRBD1 (6 bases). The length of the CDR3 is 16 residues. Germline-derived CDR1 and CDR2 are LGHNA and YNFKEQ. Trimming left V 0 bases short and J 4 bases short, with 15 bases between.